One sample yielded the 18 T cell receptor beta chains listed below, sequenced in a study of OX40 agonist ivuxolimab in advanced cancers. Libraries were prepared by immunoSEQ multiplex PCR; TCRdb keeps only in-frame clonotypes and omits some of them. The sample contains fewer than 200,000 clones, approximately 94% of which appear only once. The source material was CD4+ or CD8+ T cells sorted from blood, sampled in a trial of the OX40 agonist ivuxolimab. The receptors were gathered from an adult with an advanced solid tumor such as melanoma, head and neck, liver or kidney cancer.

V gene TRBV2 combines with J gene TRBJ1-5; 7 positions agree with TRBD1. This CDR3 comprises 15 residues. Germline V gene lookup returns CDR1 SNHLY and CDR2 FYNNEI. J was trimmed by 6 bases and V by 8 bases; bases with no gene match: 13. DNA of the CDR3: TGTGCCAGCGGGTTCTCACAGGGGATTGGTCAGCCCCAGCATTTT. Encoded protein: CASGFSQGIGQPQHF.

The chain uses TRBV7-3 and TRBJ2-3; D is perhaps TRBD1 (6 bases). There are 17 residues in the CDR3. Looked up from germline, CDR1 is SGHTA and CDR2 is FQGTGA. Between the trimmed V and J ends, which lost 1 base and 2 bases, there was a span of 16 bases. CDR3 in DNA: TGTGCCAGCAGCTTAAGGGTACTGGGACAACTCACAGATACGCAGTATTTT. Protein sequence: CASSLRVLGQLTDTQYF.

Remarks on this clone: Its ends do not fully match the called genes, so a read error is possible. The chain has TRBV15 and TRBJ2-7, with 11 positions matching TRBD2. Per germline, CDR1 LNHNV and CDR2 YYDKDF (reference sequence). The CDR3 is made up of 19 amino acids. In DNA, the CDR3 is TGTGCCACCAGCAGATTTGGGCTAGCGGGAGGTACCATCCTACCTGAGCGGTACTTC. It encodes CATSRFGLAGGTILPERYF.

The chain joins TRBV7-9 to TRBJ2-7, with D possibly being TRBD2 (6 bases). The CDR3 extends over 15 amino acids. Between the trimmed V and J ends, which lost 0 bases and 8 bases, there was a span of 17 bases. The V gene's germline CDR1 is SEHNR and CDR2 FQNEAQ (reference sequence). DNA of the CDR3: TGTGCCAGCAGCTTAGCGCTGGGGGAGGCTACGCAGCAGTACTTC. Translated, it gives CASSLALGEATQQYF. Looking up the rest from reference TRBV7-9 and TRBJ2-7 gives the full variable domain: DTGVSQNPRHKITKRGQNVTFRCDPISEHNRLYWYRQTLGQGPEFLTYFQNEAQLEKSRLLSDRFSAERPKGSFSTLEIQRTEQGDSAMYLCASSLALGEATQQYFGPGTRLTVT.

The chain carries TRBV5-1 and TRBJ2-3, with 14 nucleotides matching TRBD2. CDR1 SGHRS and CDR2 YFSETQ come from the germline V gene. The ends lost 4 bases at V and 5 bases at J; junction bases unmatched: 6. The CDR3 length is 16 residues. CDR3 nucleotides: TGCGCCAGCAGCCCGGGACTAGCGGGAGTAGGAGATACGCAGTATTTT. Translated: CASSPGLAGVGDTQYF.

This rearrangement joins TRBV7-2 to TRBJ2-7; D is unclear. V lost 3 bases and J 6 bases, leaving 9 bases between the germline ends. Germline loops: CDR1 SGHTA, CDR2 FQGNSA. CDR3 size: 12 residues. CDR3 DNA: TGTGCCAGCAGCTTTGGGGTTGTCGAGCAGTACTTC. Amino acids: CASSFGVVEQYF.

This chain links TRBV6-6 with TRBJ1-2; weak D call: TRBD1 (6 bases). Germline values: CDR1 MNHNY, CDR2 SVGAGI (reference sequence). V was cut by 6 bases and J by 6 bases, with 20 bases left in between. This CDR3 comprises 15 residues. The CDR3 loop is CASSRLIGGRHGYTF. CDR3 sequence (DNA): TGTGCCAGCAGCCGACTGATAGGGGGAAGGCATGGCTACACCTTC.

The CDR3 reads CASRDGGLREQYF. CDR3 in DNA: TGTGCCAGCCGGGACGGGGGTTTAAGGGAGCAGTACTTC. The V gene is TRBV27, the J gene TRBJ2-7; the D gene is possibly TRBD2 (6 bases). The CDR3 runs to 13 residues. CDR1 is MNHEY, CDR2 SMNVEV, per germline (reference sequence). V was shortened by 8 bases and J by 7 bases, with 18 bases between the two germline ends.

This rearrangement joins TRBV27 to TRBJ1-6, with D uncertain. This CDR3 has 13 amino acids. Germline V CDR1 and CDR2: MNHEY, SMNVEV (reference sequence). V lost 4 bases, J lost 7 bases, and 8 bases lay in between. In nucleotides, the CDR3 is TGTGCCAGCAGTTACGGTTGGAATTCACCCCTCCACTTT. Its protein is CASSYGWNSPLHF.

The chain is built from TRBV20-1 and TRBJ1-4, with D possibly being TRBD1 (6 bases). V lost 7 bases to trimming and J lost 17 bases, with 20 bases between them. There are 11 residues in the CDR3. The germline V gene encodes CDR1 DFQATT and CDR2 SNEGSKA (reference sequence). The CDR3 DNA follows: TGCAGTGTGGGGGGGCGCGGTAGGAGCTTTTTT. It specifies CSVGGRGRSFF.

CDR3 protein: CASSPNSGEKLFF. The DNA for the CDR3 is TGTGCCAGCTCACCTAACTCCGGGGAAAAACTGTTTTTT. V usage is TRBV18 and J usage is TRBJ1-4; no clear D. Per the germline V gene, CDR1 is KGHSH and CDR2 is LQKENI. The CDR3 loop spans 13 amino acids. V lost 3 bases to trimming and J lost 8 bases, with 10 bases between them.

The rearrangement joins TRBV27 to TRBJ1-5; TRBD1 agrees at 9 bases. From germline, CDR1 is MNHEY and CDR2 SMNVEV (reference sequence). The CDR3 consists of 14 residues. V gave up 5 bases and J gave up 8 bases; unmatched junction bases: 7. The CDR3 DNA follows: TGTGCCAGCAGTCCCCGACAGGGGGGGGAGCCCCAGCATTTT. The encoded protein is CASSPRQGGEPQHF.

The gene calls are TRBV28 and TRBJ1-1; the D gene is possibly TRBD1 (5 bases). The CDR3 contains 14 residues. Germline V lookup: CDR1 MDHEN, CDR2 SYDVKM. Trimming removed 5 bases from V and 2 bases from J, with 12 bases in between. The CDR3 here is CASSTPGSNTEAFF. The CDR3 nucleotides are TGTGCCAGCAGTACCCCAGGGTCTAACACTGAAGCTTTCTTT. Filled out from reference TRBV28 and TRBJ1-1, the complete variable domain reads DVKVTQSSRYLVKRTGEKVFLECVQDMDHENMFWYRQDPGLGLRLIYFSYDVKMKEKGDIPEGYSVSREKKERFSLILESASTNQTSMYLCASSTPGSNTEAFFGQGTRLTVV.

The chain combines TRBV11-2 with TRBJ2-2, with D tentatively TRBD1 (6 bases). From germline, CDR1 is SGHAT and CDR2 FQNNGV. The CDR3 runs 14 residues. Deletions cut 3 bases from V and 8 bases from J, with 13 bases between. CDR3 DNA sequence: TGTGCCAGCAGCTTGGACAGAACGTCTGGGGAGCTGTTTTTT. Translation gives CASSLDRTSGELFF.

V is TRBV9 and J is TRBJ2-2, with 9 bases identical to TRBD1. The CDR3 is 14 residues long. Germline trimming cut 6 bases from V and 5 bases from J; bases unmatched to any gene: 5. Germline V CDR1 and CDR2: SGDLS, YYNGEE. The DNA of the CDR3 is TGTGCCAGCACCCTACAGGGGGCTACCGGGGAGCTGTTTTTT. Translation gives CASTLQGATGELFF.

This sequence joins TRBV29-1 and TRBJ2-7; D is perhaps TRBD2 (6 bases). CDR1 is SQVTM and CDR2 is ANQGSEA in the germline V gene. This CDR3 comprises 13 residues. V gave up 3 bases and J gave up 6 bases, with 15 bases separating them. CDR3 residues: CSVEGQGLFEQYF. The CDR3 bases are TGCAGCGTTGAGGGGCAGGGACTCTTCGAGCAGTACTTC.

With respect to this clone: The sample carries other DNA sequences with the same CDR3. V and J are TRBV9 and TRBJ1-2, with D possibly matching TRBD1 (6 bases). CDR3 length: 13 residues. V lost 2 bases and J 2 bases, leaving 7 bases between the germline ends. The germline CDR1 and CDR2 sequences are SGDLS and YYNGEE. The CDR3 sequence is CASSVDRNYGYTF. In nucleotides, the CDR3 is TGTGCCAGCAGCGTTGACAGGAACTATGGCTACACCTTC.

The chain links TRBV9 to TRBJ2-3; 9 positions agree with TRBD2. The CDR3 spans 17 residues. The junction had 8 bases not matched to a gene; V was cut back by 0 bases and J by 3 bases. Looked up from germline, CDR1 is SGDLS and CDR2 is YYNGEE. DNA for the CDR3: TGTGCCAGCAGCGTAGCCGGCGGCGGGGGGGCGACAGATACGCAGTATTTT. It yields the protein CASSVAGGGGATDTQYF.